This T cell receptor beta chain was captured in a study of blood T cell repertoires in COVID-19. Overall study: Samples came from the United States, Italy and Spain, spanning acute and convalescent COVID-19. T cells, B-cell-depleted T cells, or PBMCs provided the cDNA or gDNA that served as material.

In the authors' workflow: Reference gene primer amplification gave nucleated cell count estimates. The method was immunoSEQ multiplex PCR; TCRdb's version includes in-frame clones alone and lacks a portion of them. From that table come the V and J calls and clone size; the DNA was used to work out D and trimming. The sample yields around 57,000 clones, about nine tenths seen once. This CDR3 contains 12 residues. CDR1 WSHSY and CDR2 SAAADI come from the germline V gene. Trimming removed 8 bases from V and 3 bases from J, with 10 bases in between. One Seattle source followed patients from active infection through their disease course.

J is TRBJ1-1 and V is TRBV10-2; D is ambiguous. Sequenced material: peripheral blood. The clonotype was recovered from a woman aged 80 or over with COVID-19, enrolled during active disease. This CDR3 reads CASGRRDTEAFF. Written as DNA, the CDR3 is TGCGCCAGCGGGAGGAGGGACACTGAAGCTTTCTTT.